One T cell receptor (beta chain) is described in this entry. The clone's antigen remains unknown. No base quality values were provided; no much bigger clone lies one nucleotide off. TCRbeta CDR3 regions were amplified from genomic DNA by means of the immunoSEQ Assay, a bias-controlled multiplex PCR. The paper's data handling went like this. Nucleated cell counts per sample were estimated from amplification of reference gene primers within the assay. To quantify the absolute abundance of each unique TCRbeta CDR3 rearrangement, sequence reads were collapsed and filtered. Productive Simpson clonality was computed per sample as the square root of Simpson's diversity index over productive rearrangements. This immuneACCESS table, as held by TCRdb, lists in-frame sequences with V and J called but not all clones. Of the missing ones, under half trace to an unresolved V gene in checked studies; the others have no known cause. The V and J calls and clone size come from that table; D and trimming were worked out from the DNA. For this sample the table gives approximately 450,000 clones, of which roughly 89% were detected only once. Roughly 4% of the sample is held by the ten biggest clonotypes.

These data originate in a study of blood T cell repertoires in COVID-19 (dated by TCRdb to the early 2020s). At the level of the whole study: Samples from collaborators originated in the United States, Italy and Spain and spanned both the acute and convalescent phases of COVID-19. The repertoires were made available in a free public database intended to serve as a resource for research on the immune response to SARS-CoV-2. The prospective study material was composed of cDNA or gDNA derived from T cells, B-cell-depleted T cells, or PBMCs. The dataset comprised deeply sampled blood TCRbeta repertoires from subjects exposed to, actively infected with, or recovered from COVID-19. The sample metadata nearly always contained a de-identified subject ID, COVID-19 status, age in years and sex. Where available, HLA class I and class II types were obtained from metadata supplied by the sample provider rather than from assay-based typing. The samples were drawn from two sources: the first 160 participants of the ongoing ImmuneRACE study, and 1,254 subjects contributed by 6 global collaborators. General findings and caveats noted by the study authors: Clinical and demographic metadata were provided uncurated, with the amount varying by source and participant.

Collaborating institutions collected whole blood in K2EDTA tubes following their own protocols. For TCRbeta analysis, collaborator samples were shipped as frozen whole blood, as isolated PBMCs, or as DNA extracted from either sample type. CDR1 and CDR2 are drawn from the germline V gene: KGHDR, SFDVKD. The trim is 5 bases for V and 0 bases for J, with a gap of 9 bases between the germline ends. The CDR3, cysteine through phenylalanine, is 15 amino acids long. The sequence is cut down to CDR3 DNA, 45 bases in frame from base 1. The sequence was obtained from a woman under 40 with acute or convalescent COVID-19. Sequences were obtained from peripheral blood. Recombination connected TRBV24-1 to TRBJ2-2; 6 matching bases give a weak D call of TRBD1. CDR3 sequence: CATSGGTPNTGELFF. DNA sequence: TGTGCCACCAGTGGGGGGACACCGAACACCGGGGAGCTGTTTTTT.